One and the same sample provided the 3 T cell receptor beta chains below, sequenced in a study of radiotherapy plus CTLA-4 blockade in lung cancer. Libraries were prepared by immunoSEQ multiplex PCR; TCRdb keeps only in-frame clonotypes and omits some of them. The table records about 49,000 clones, 65% to 85% of them present only once. The specimen comprised peripheral blood, sampled from a patient treated with radiotherapy plus ipilimumab. The receptors stem from a human donor with non-small cell lung cancer who had stable disease on radiotherapy plus ipilimumab.

This chain uses TRBV7-9 with TRBJ2-3; D is unclear. The length of the CDR3 is 12 residues. V was shortened by 8 bases and J by 2 bases, with 8 bases between the two germline ends. From germline, CDR1 is SEHNR and CDR2 FQNEAQ (reference sequence). The CDR3 reads CASRTLTDTQYF. The CDR3 bases are TGTGCCAGCCGGACGCTCACAGATACGCAGTATTTT.

V gene TRBV5-1 combines with J gene TRBJ2-3, with TRBD2 identical over 10 bases. This CDR3 has 17 amino acids. The ends lost 1 base at V and 1 base at J; junction bases unmatched: 6. CDR1 is SGHRS, CDR2 YFSETQ, per germline. DNA for the CDR3: TGCGCCAGCAGCTTGACGCCTACTAGCGGGGGCACAGATACGCAGTATTTT. Translation gives CASSLTPTSGGTDTQYF.

V gene TRBV9 combines with J gene TRBJ2-3, with 7 bases identical to TRBD1. V shed 1 base, J shed 4 bases, and the junction held 3 bases outside the gene matches. Germline V CDR1 and CDR2: SGDLS, YYNGEE. There are 14 residues in the CDR3. CDR3 protein: CASSVFQGADTQYF. CDR3 in DNA: TGTGCCAGCAGCGTATTTCAGGGGGCAGATACGCAGTATTTT. The full variable domain, rest sourced from reference TRBV9 and TRBJ2-3, is DSGVTQTPKHLITATGQRVTLRCSPRSGDLSVYWYQQSLDQGLQFLIQYYNGEERAKGNILERFSAQQFPDLHSELNLSSLELGDSALYFCASSVFQGADTQYFGPGTRLTVL.